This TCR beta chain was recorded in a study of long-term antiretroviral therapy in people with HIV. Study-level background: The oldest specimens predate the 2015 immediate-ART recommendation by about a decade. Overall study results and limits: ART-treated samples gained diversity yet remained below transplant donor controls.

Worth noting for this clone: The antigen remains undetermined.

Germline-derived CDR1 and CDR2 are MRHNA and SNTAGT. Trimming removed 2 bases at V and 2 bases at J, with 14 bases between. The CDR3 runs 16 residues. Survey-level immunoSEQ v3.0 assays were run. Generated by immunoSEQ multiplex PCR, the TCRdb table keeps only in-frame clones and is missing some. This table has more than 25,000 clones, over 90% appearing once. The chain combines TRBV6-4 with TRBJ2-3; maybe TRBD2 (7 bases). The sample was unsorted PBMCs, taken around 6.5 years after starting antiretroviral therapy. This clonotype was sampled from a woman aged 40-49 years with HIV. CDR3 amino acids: CASSDGGGHSTDTQYF. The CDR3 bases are TGTGCCAGCAGTGACGGCGGGGGCCATTCCACAGATACGCAGTATTTT.